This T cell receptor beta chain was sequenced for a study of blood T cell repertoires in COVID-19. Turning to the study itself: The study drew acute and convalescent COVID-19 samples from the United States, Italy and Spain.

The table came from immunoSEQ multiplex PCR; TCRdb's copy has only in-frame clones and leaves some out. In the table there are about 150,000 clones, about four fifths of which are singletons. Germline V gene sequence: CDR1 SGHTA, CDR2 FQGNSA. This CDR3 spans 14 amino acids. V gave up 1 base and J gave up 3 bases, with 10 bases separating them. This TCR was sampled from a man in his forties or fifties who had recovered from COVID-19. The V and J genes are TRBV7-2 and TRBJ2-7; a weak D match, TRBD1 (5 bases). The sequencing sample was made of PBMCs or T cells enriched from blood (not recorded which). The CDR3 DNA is TGTGCCAGCAGCTTAGTAGGACACAGCTACGAGCAGTACTTC. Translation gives CASSLVGHSYEQYF.